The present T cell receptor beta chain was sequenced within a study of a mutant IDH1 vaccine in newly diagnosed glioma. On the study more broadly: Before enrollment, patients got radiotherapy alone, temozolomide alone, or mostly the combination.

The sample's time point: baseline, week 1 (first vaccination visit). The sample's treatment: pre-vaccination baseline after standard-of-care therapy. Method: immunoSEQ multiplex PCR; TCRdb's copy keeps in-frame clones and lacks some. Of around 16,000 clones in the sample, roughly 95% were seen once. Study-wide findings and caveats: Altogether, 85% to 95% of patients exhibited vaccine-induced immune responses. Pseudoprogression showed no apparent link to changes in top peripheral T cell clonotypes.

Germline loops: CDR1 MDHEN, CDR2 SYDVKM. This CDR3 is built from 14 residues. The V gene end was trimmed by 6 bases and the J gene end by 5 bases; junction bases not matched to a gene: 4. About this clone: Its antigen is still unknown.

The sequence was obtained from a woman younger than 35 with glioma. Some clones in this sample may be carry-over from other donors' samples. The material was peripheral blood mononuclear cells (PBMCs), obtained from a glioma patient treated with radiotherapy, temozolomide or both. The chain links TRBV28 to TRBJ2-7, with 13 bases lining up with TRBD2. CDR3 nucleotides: TGTGCCAGCAGCGCTGGACTAGCGGGAGACGAGCAGTACTTC. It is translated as CASSAGLAGDEQYF.